These 5 T cell receptor beta chains came from one sample sequenced in a study of cytomegalovirus exposure and HLA in healthy donors. The PCR was carried out with 60 Vbeta primers and 13 Jbeta primers. Some clones are missing from TCRdb's copy, which holds only in-frame ones; the method was immunoSEQ multiplex PCR. The sample holds more than 150,000 clones, approximately 80% seen once. The source material was PBMCs. All receptors derive from a boy between 5 and 17 years old in good health and CMV-seronegative.

The chain has TRBV7-9 and TRBJ1-4, with 7 bases that match TRBD1. The J segment lost 8 bases and the V segment lost 4 bases, leaving 7 bases of the junction unmatched. Germline CDR1 is SEHNR and CDR2 is FQNEAQ (reference sequence). This CDR3 region has 14 residues. CDR3 protein: CASSSGTAGEKLFF. The CDR3 DNA reads TGTGCCAGCAGCTCCGGGACAGCCGGCGAAAAACTGTTTTTT.

In its sample, this clone was seen once. This sequence joins TRBV6-4 and TRBJ2-1; 8 nucleotides match TRBD2. V shed 4 bases, J shed 10 bases, and the junction held 9 bases outside the gene matches. This CDR3 spans 14 amino acids. Per the germline V gene, CDR1 is MRHNA and CDR2 is SNTAGT. Here the CDR3 reads CASSVTGGVAEQFF. The CDR3 nucleotides read TGTGCCAGCAGTGTCACCGGGGGGGTCGCCGAGCAGTTCTTC.

V is TRBV5-1 and J is TRBJ2-3, with D unresolved. V shed 4 bases and J shed 2 bases, with 29 bases lying between them. Looked up from germline, CDR1 is SGHRS and CDR2 is YFSETQ. The CDR3 is made up of 20 amino acids. CDR3 in DNA: TGCGCCAGCAGCAGAACGTCTCCGGGTCTTTCCCTGGAGTTCACAGATACGCAGTATTTT. Protein: CASSRTSPGLSLEFTDTQYF.

Remarks on this clone: One end of the junction varies from germline; a read error may be responsible. J is TRBJ2-1 and V is TRBV5-6; 7 bases are a match to TRBD1. The CDR3 covers 16 residues. CDR1 and CDR2 (germline): SGHDT, YYEEEE. The CDR3 DNA follows: TGTGTCAGCAGCCCCTCCCCAGGGGGCTCCTACAATGAGCAGTTCTTC. Protein product: CVSSPSPGGSYNEQFF.

The CDR3 DNA sequence: TGTGCCAGCAGTGACCTAGCGGGAGGTGGGTACAATGAGCAGTTCTTC. Translation: CASSDLAGGGYNEQFF. This sequence joins TRBV25-1 and TRBJ2-1; 11 nucleotides line up with TRBD2. The V gene end was trimmed by 3 bases and the J gene end by 4 bases; junction bases not matched to a gene: 5. Germline V gives CDR1 MGHDK, CDR2 SYGVNS. The CDR3 extends over 16 amino acids.